The clone carrying this T cell receptor beta chain came up once. This record belongs to a study of blood T cell repertoires in COVID-19. Whole-study context: Researchers got acute and convalescent COVID-19 samples from the United States, Italy and Spain. T cells, B-cell-depleted T cells, or PBMCs supplied cDNA or gDNA.

The V gene end was trimmed by 0 bases and the J gene end by 7 bases; junction bases not matched to a gene: 4. Germline V CDR1 and CDR2: LGHNA, YNFKEQ. This CDR3 has 15 amino acids. As handled by the study authors: Estimates of nucleated cell counts were drawn from the amplification of reference gene primers. Repertoires were generated with immunoSEQ multiplex PCR, while TCRdb's copy carries only in-frame clones and drops some. That table furnishes V, J and clone size, whereas the DNA furnished D and trimming. The sample carries 200,000 to 250,000 clones, about three quarters recorded once. The specimen was peripheral blood. The chain combines TRBV4-2 with TRBJ2-1; 9 bases align to TRBD2. The clonotype was recovered from a woman in her 70s with acute or convalescent COVID-19. The CDR3 loop is CASSQDRLAGNEQFF. CDR3 in DNA: TGTGCCAGCAGCCAAGACAGGCTAGCGGGGAATGAGCAGTTCTTC.